The rows below give T cell receptor beta chains drawn from one sample of a study of Graves' ophthalmopathy and Graves' hyperthyroidism. TCRdb re-called the multiplex PCR reads through MiXCR, storing one row per CDR3 protein. The data contain 600,000 to 950,000 distinct CDR3 sequences, roughly two fifths of them singletons. Sequencing was performed on peripheral blood. These receptors originate from an adult man with Graves' ophthalmopathy. CDR3s include the opening cysteine and the closing phenylalanine or tryptophan. Each record gives: CDR3 protein, CDR3 DNA, V gene, D gene, J gene, clone size. The D gene is left open where the match is weak. Expanded clones are given a class, and other clones once, few, many or no size at all.

cdr3_aa: CSGSGGSYGYTF; cdr3_nt: TGCAGCGGTTCGGGGGGGAGCTATGGCTACACCTTC; v_call: TRBV29-1; d_call: .; j_call: TRBJ1-2; clone_size: .
cdr3_aa: CASSIDLWVSGANVLTF; cdr3_nt: TGTGCCAGTAGTATAGATCTATGGGTCTCTGGGGCCAACGTCCTGACTTTC; v_call: TRBV19; d_call: .; j_call: TRBJ2-6; clone_size: few
cdr3_aa: CSGGDVGAEKLFF; cdr3_nt: TGCAGCGGTGGGGACGTGGGCGCTGAAAAACTGTTTTTT; v_call: TRBV29-1; d_call: .; j_call: TRBJ1-4; clone_size: .
cdr3_aa: CASSSMPGQQETQYF; cdr3_nt: TGTGCCAGCAGCTCAATGCCGGGACAGCAAGAGACCCAGTACTTC; v_call: TRBV7-9; d_call: TRBD1; j_call: TRBJ2-5; clone_size: few
cdr3_aa: CASSLSGEPQHF; cdr3_nt: TGTGCCAGCTCACTAAGCGGGGAGCCCCAGCATTTT; v_call: TRBV24-1; d_call: .; j_call: TRBJ1-5; clone_size: few
cdr3_aa: CASSFTGGVYGYTF; cdr3_nt: TGTGCCAGCAGCTTTACAGGGGGGGTCTATGGCTACACCTTC; v_call: TRBV7-9; d_call: TRBD1; j_call: TRBJ1-2; clone_size: .
cdr3_aa: CASSLAWAGANVLTF; cdr3_nt: TGTGCCAGCAGCTTAGCCTGGGCTGGGGCCAACGTCCTGACTTTC; v_call: TRBV7-8; d_call: .; j_call: TRBJ2-6; clone_size: many
cdr3_aa: CASSFSDRVETQYF; cdr3_nt: TGTGCCAGCAGCTTCTCGGACAGGGTGGAGACCCAGTACTTC; v_call: TRBV5-4; d_call: TRBD1; j_call: TRBJ2-5; clone_size: .
cdr3_aa: CASSRTTANTEAFF; cdr3_nt: TGCGCCAGCAGCCGAACGACGGCGAACACTGAAGCTTTCTTT; v_call: TRBV5-1; d_call: .; j_call: TRBJ1-1; clone_size: few
cdr3_aa: CATSRDQGRGADTQYF; cdr3_nt: TGTGCCACCAGCAGAGACCAAGGGAGGGGCGCAGATACGCAGTATTTT; v_call: TRBV15; d_call: TRBD2; j_call: TRBJ2-3; clone_size: few
cdr3_aa: CATSRGTLGEGYTF; cdr3_nt: TGTGCCACCAGCAGAGGAACTCTAGGAGAGGGCTACACCTTC; v_call: TRBV15; d_call: .; j_call: TRBJ1-2; clone_size: many
cdr3_aa: CASSLAAGFSAGETQYF; cdr3_nt: TGTGCCAGCAGCTTAGCGGCGGGGTTTTCGGCGGGAGAGACCCAGTACTTC; v_call: TRBV7-2; d_call: .; j_call: TRBJ2-5; clone_size: .